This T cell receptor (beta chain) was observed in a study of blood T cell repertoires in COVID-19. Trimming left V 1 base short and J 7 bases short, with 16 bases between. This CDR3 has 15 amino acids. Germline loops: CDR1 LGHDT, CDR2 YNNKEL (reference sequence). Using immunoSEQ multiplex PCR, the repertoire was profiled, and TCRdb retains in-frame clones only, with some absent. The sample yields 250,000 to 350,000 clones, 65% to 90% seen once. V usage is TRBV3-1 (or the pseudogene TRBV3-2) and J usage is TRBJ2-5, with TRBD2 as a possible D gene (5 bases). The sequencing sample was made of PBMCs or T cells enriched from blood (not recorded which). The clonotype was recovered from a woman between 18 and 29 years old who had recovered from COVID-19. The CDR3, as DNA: TGTGCCAGCAGCCAAGTAAGCGGCACGCTGACGACCCAGTACTTC. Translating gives CASSQVSGTLTTQYF.